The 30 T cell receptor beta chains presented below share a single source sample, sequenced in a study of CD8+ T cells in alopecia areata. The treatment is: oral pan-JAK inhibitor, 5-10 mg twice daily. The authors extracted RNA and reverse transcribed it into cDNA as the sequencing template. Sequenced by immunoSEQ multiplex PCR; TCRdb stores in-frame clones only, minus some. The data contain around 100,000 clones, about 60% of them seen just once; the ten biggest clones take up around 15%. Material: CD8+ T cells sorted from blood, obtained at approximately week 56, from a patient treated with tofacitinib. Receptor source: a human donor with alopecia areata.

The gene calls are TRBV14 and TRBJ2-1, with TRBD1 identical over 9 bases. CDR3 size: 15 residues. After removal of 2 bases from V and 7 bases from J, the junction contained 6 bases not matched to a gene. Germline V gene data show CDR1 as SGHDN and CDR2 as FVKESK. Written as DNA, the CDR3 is TGTGCCAGCAGCCAAACGGGACAGGGCCGGAATGAGCAGTTCTTC. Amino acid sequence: CASSQTGQGRNEQFF.

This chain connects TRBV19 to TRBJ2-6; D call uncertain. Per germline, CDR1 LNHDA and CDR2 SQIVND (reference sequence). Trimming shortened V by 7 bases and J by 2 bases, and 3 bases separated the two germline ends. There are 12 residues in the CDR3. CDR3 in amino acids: CASMAGANVLTF. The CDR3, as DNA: TGTGCCAGTATGGCTGGGGCCAACGTCCTGACTTTC. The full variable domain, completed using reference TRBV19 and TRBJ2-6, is DGGITQSPKYLFRKEGQNVTLSCEQNLNHDAMYWYRQDPGQGLRLIYYSQIVNDFQKGDIAEGYSVSREKKESFPLTVTSAQKNPTAFYLCASMAGANVLTFGAGSRLTVL.

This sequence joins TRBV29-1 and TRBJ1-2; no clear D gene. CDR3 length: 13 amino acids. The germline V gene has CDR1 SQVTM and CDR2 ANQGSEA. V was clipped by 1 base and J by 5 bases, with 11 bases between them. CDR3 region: CSVEVADEYGYTF. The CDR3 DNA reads TGCAGCGTTGAAGTGGCGGACGAGTATGGCTACACCTTC.

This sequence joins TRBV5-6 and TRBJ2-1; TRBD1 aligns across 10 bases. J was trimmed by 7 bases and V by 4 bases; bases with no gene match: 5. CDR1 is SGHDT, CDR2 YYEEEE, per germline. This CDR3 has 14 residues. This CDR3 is CASSTGTGANEQFF. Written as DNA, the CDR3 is TGTGCCAGCAGCACCGGGACAGGGGCAAATGAGCAGTTCTTC. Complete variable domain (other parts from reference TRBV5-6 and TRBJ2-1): DAGVTQSPTHLIKTRGQQVTLRCSPKSGHDTVSWYQQALGQGPQFIFQYYEEEERQRGNFPDRFSGHQFPNYSSELNVNALLLGDSALYLCASSTGTGANEQFFGPGTRLTVL.

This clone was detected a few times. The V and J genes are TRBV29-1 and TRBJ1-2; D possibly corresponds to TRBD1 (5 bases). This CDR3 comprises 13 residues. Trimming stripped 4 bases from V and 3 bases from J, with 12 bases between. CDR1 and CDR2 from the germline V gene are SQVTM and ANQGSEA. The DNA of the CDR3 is TGCAGCGTTGCCGGGGGAGGTGACTATGGCTACACCTTC. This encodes CSVAGGGDYGYTF.

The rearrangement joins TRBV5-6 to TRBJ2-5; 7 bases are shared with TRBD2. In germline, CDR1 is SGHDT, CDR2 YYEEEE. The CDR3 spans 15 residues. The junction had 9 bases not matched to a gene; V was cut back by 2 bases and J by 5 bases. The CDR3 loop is CASSFLGLGLETQYF. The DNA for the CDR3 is TGTGCCAGCAGCTTTTTAGGACTAGGGTTGGAGACCCAGTACTTC.

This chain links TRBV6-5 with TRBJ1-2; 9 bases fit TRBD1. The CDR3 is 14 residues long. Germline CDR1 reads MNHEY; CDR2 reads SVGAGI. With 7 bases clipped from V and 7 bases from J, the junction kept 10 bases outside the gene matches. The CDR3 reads CASTTSGTGFGYTF. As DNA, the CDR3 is TGTGCCAGCACCACCTCCGGGACAGGGTTTGGCTACACCTTC.

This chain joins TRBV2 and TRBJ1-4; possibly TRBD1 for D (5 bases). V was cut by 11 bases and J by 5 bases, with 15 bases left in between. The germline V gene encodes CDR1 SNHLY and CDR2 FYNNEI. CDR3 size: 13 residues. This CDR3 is CAYAGTENEKLFF. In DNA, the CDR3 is TGTGCCTACGCCGGGACGGAGAATGAAAAACTGTTTTTT.

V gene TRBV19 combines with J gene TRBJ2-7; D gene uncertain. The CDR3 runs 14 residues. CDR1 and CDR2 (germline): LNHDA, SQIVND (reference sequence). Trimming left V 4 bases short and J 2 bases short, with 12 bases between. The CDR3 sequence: CASSRSAPPYEQYF. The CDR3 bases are TGTGCCAGTAGTAGGAGTGCTCCTCCCTACGAGCAGTACTTC.

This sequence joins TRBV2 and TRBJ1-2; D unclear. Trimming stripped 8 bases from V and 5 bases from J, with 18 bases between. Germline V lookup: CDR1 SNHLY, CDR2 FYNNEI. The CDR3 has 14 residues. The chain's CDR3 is CASGPPGLGYGYTF. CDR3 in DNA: TGTGCCAGCGGTCCTCCGGGCCTTGGATATGGCTACACCTTC.

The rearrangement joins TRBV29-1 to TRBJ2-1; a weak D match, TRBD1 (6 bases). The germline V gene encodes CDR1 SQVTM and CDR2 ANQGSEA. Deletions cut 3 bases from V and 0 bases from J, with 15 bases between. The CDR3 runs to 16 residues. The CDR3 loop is CSVDGGGQLSYNEQFF. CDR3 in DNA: TGCAGCGTTGATGGTGGTGGACAGCTCTCCTACAATGAGCAGTTCTTC.

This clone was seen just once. The CDR3 sequence is CSVPDQGGKLFF. The CDR3 DNA follows: TGCAGCGTCCCCGACCAGGGCGGAAAACTGTTTTTT. This rearrangement joins TRBV29-1 to TRBJ1-4, with TRBD1 as a possible D gene (5 bases). Trimming took 6 bases from V and 10 from J, leaving 15 bases between them. Germline values: CDR1 SQVTM, CDR2 ANQGSEA. The CDR3 spans 12 residues.

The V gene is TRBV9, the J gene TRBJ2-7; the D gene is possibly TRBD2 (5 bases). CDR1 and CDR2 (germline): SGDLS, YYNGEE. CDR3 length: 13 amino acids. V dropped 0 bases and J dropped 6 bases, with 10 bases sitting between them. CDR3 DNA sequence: TGTGCCAGCAGCGTAGGATCCGCGGGCGAGCAGTACTTC. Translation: CASSVGSAGEQYF.

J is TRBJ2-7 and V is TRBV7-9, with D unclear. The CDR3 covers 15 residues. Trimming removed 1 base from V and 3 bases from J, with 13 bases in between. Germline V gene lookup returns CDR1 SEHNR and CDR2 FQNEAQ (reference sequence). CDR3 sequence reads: CASSLGAGLLYEQYF. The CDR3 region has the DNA TGTGCCAGCAGCTTAGGAGCAGGCCTACTCTACGAGCAGTACTTC.

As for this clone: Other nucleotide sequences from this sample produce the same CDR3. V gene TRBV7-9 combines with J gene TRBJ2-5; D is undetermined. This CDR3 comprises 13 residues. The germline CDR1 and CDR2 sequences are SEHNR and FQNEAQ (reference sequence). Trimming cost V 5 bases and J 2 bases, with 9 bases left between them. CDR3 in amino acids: CASSPRLQETQYF. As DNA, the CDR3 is TGTGCCAGCAGCCCTCGCCTACAAGAGACCCAGTACTTC.

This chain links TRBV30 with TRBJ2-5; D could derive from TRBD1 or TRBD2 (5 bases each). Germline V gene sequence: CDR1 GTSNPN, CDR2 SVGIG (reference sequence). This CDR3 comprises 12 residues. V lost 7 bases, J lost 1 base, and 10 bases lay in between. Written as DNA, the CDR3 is TGTGCCTTCACCGGGACCCAAGAGACCCAGTACTTC. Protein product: CAFTGTQETQYF.

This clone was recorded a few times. DNA of the CDR3: TGTGCCAGCAATATGGACAGGAGGCTCGGCTACTATGGCTACACCTTC. Amino acid sequence: CASNMDRRLGYYGYTF. The rearrangement links TRBV2 to TRBJ1-2; TRBD1 agrees at 7 bases. Germline CDR1 SNHLY, CDR2 FYNNEI. This CDR3 contains 16 residues. After removal of 7 bases from V and 3 bases from J, the junction contained 14 bases not matched to a gene.

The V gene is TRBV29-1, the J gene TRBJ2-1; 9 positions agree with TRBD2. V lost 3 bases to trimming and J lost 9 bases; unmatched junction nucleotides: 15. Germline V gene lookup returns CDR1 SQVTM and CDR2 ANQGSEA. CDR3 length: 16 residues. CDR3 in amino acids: CSVDTRALAGVSEQFF. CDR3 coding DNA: TGCAGCGTTGATACCAGGGCCTTAGCGGGGGTGAGTGAGCAGTTCTTC.

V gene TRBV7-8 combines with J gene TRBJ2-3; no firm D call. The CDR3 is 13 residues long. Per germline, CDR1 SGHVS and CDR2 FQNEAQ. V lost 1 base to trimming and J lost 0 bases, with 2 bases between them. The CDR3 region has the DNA TGTGCCAGCAGCTTAGGCAGCACAGATACGCAGTATTTT. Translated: CASSLGSTDTQYF.

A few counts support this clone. DNA for the CDR3: TGTGCCAGCAGGACATCTAACACTGAAGCTTTCTTT. This translates into CASRTSNTEAFF. The V call is TRBV19, the J call TRBJ1-1; perhaps TRBD1 as D (5 bases). Trimming removed 9 bases at V and 2 bases at J, with 10 bases between. The germline V gene encodes CDR1 LNHDA and CDR2 SQIVND (reference sequence). The CDR3 loop spans 12 amino acids.

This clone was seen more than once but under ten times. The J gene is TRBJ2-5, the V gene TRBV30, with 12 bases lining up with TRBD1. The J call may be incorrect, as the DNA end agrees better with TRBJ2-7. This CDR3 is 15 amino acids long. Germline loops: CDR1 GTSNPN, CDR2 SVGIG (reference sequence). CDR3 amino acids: CAWSVGTGGINEQYF. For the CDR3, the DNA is TGTGCCTGGAGTGTAGGGACAGGGGGCATCAACGAGCAGTACTTC.

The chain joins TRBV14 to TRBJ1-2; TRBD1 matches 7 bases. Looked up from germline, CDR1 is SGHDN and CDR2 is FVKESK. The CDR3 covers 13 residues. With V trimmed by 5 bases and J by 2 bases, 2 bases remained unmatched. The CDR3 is CASSADRNYGYTF. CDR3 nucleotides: TGTGCCAGCAGCGCGGACAGGAACTATGGCTACACCTTC.

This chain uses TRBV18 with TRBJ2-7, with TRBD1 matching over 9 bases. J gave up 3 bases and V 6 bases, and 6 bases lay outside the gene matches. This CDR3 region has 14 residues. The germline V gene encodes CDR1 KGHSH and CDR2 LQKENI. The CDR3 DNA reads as TGTGCCAGCTCTCCCGGGACAGGGTACTACGAGCAGTACTTC. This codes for CASSPGTGYYEQYF.

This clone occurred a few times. The CDR3 region is CASSLDIPNTEAFF. The DNA for the CDR3 is TGTGCCAGCAGCTTAGATATCCCGAACACTGAAGCTTTCTTT. The chain joins TRBV7-6 to TRBJ1-1; no clear D. The length of the CDR3 is 14 residues. Trimming removed 1 base at V and 1 base at J, with 7 bases between. CDR1 and CDR2 (germline): SGHVS, FNYEAQ.

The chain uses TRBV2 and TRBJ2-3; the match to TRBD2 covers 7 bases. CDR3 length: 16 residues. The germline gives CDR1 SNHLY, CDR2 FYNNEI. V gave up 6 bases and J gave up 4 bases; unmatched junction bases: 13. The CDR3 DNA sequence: TGTGCCAGCAGCCTAGCCAGGGAGGGTTGGGCAGATACGCAGTATTTT. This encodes CASSLAREGWADTQYF.

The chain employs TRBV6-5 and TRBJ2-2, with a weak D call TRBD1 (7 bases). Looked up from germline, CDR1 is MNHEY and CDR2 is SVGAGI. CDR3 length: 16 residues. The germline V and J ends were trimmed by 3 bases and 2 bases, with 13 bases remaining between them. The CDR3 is CASSYWQGGNTGELFF. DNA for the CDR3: TGTGCCAGCAGTTATTGGCAGGGGGGAAACACCGGGGAGCTGTTTTTT.

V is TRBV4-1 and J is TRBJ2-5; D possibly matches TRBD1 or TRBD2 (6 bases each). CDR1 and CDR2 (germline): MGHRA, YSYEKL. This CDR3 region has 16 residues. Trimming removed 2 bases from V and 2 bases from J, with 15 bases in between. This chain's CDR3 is CASSQPGGYGQETQYF. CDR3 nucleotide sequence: TGCGCCAGCAGCCAACCCGGGGGCTACGGGCAAGAGACCCAGTACTTC.

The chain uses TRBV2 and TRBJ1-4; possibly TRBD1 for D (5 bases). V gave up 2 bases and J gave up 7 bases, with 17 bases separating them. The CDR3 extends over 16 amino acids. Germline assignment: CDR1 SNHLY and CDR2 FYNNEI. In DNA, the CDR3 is TGTGCCAGCAGTGAAAGGGACTCCCTTAGGATTGAAAAACTGTTTTTT. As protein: CASSERDSLRIEKLFF.

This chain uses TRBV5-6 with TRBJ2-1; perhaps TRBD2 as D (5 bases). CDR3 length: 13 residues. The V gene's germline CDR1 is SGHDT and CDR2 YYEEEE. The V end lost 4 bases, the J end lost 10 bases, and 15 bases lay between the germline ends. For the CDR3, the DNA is TGTGCCAGCAGCACCCTGGGTTCGGGGGAGCAGTTCTTC. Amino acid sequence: CASSTLGSGEQFF.

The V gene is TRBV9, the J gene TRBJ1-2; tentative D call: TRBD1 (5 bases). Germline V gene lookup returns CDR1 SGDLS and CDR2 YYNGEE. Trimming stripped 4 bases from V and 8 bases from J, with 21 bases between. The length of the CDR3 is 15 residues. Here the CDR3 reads CASSSILSGWNGYTF. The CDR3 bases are TGTGCCAGCAGCTCTATCCTATCAGGGTGGAACGGCTACACCTTC.